This T cell receptor beta chain came from a study of blood T cell repertoires in COVID-19. About the research overall: T cells, B-cell-depleted T cells, or PBMCs supplied cDNA or gDNA.

As originally analysed: Estimates of nucleated cell counts were drawn from the amplification of reference gene primers. TCRdb's table, derived via immunoSEQ multiplex PCR, lists solely in-frame clones and lacks some. That table gives V, J and clone size, and the DNA gave D and trimming. The profile shows under 110,000 clones, 75% to 85% of them singletons. Those enrolled in Seattle joined during active infection and were followed longitudinally afterward. The V end lost 2 bases, the J end lost 5 bases, and 13 bases lay between the germline ends. The germline CDR1 and CDR2 sequences are SEHNR and FQNEAQ (reference sequence). The CDR3 totals 14 residues.

This chain uses TRBV7-9 with TRBJ2-7; maybe TRBD1 (5 bases). This clonotype was obtained from a man older than 75 with COVID-19, enrolled during active disease. Sequencing was carried out using peripheral blood. The CDR3 protein is CASSLSGMLDEQYF. The CDR3 DNA reads TGTGCCAGCAGCTTATCAGGGATGCTCGACGAGCAGTACTTC.